The clone carrying this T cell receptor (beta chain) has only a few counts. Its matching antigen is unknown. Method: immunoSEQ multiplex PCR; TCRdb's copy keeps in-frame clones and lacks some. The data show roughly 18,000 clones, around 70% seen once. Documented treatment: randomized to nivolumab then ipilimumab (arm A) or the reverse (arm B). The sample belongs to a study of sequential checkpoint blockade in melanoma. Across the whole study: Under 25 patients had tumor biopsies before treatment and at week 13. Study-wide results and limits: About 30 times likelier clinical benefit followed increased tumor T-cell fraction and clonality.

Sequenced here: tumor tissue (inferred from file names), sampled from a patient given nivolumab and ipilimumab in sequence. The origin of this receptor is a human donor with melanoma.

CDR3 nucleotide sequence: TGTGCCAGCAGCGCTGGGACTTTCGGCTCTGGAAACACCATATATTTT. This codes for CASSAGTFGSGNTIYF. The V call is TRBV11-3, the J call TRBJ1-3; D is perhaps TRBD1 (5 bases). V was pared by 5 bases and J by 0 bases, with 14 bases between. Germline V gene sequence: CDR1 SGHNT, CDR2 YENEEA. The CDR3 spans 16 residues.